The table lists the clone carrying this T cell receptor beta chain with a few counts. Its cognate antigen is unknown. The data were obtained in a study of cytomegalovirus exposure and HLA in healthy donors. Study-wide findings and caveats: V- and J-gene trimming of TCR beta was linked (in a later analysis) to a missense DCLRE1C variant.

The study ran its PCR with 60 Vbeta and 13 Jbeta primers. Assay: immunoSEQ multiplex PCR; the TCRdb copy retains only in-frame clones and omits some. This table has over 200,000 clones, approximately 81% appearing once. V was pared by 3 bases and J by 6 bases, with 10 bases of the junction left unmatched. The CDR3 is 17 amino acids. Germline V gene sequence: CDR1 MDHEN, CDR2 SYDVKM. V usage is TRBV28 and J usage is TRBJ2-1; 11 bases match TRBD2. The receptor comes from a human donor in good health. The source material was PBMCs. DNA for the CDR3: TGTGCCAGCAGTTTCCAGCTTCGACTAGCGGGGTTCAATGAGCAGTTCTTC. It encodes CASSFQLRLAGFNEQFF.